This record covers a single T cell receptor (beta chain). Its antigen is unknown. The sample originates from a study of beta chain features in type 1 diabetes. Germline CDR1 and CDR2: MNHEY and SVGAGI. The ends lost 4 bases at V and 6 bases at J; junction bases unmatched: 8. The CDR3 consists of 16 residues. The study's findings and limits: Moderate yet significant TCRB CDR3 shortening was seen in Type 1 diabetes patients in all four CD4+ subsets.

TCRB transcripts that were expressed got sequenced, as all of the isolated RNA had been reverse transcribed. Sequenced by immunoSEQ multiplex PCR; TCRdb stores in-frame clones only, minus some. The repertoire holds more than 250,000 clones, with around 21% as singletons. The material sequenced was naive CD4+ T cells from blood. The chain recombines TRBV6-5 with TRBJ2-1, with 11 bases matching TRBD2. The receptor comes from a woman aged 40 to 50 with type 1 diabetes. DNA for the CDR3: TGTGCCAGCAGTTCCCAGGGACTAGCGGAAGTCAATGAGCAGTTCTTC. This encodes CASSSQGLAEVNEQFF.